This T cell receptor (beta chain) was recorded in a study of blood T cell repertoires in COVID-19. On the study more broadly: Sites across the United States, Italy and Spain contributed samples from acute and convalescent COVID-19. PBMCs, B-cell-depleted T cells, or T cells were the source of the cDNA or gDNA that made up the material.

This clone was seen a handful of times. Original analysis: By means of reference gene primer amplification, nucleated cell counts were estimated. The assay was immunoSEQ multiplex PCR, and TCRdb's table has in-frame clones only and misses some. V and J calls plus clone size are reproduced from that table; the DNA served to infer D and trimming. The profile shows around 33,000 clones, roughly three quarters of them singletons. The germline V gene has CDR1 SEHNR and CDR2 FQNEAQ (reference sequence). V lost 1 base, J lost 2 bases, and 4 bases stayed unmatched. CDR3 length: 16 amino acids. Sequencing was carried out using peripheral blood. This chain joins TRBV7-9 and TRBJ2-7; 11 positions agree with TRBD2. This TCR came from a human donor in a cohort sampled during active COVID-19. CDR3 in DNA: TGTGCCAGCAGCTTAGATCTGGGACTAGCGGCCTACGAGCAGTACTTC. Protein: CASSLDLGLAAYEQYF.